The 25 T cell receptor beta chains reported below all come from one sample, sequenced in a study of human T cells and chemical hapten exposure (dated by TCRdb to about 2021). The time point label on this specimen signifies: patch test 3, about 24 weeks after DPC sensitization. The treatment or condition tag for this specimen amounts to: therapeutic diphenylcyclopropenone sensitization with weekly scalp DPC. Library preparation was by RACE. TCRdb shows the sequencer as NextSeq 500. The public reads were reanalyzed by TCRdb: fastp trimming at Q25, MiXCR alignment, in-frame beta chains only. CDR3 protein sequences are deduplicated, and each keeps its most common genes and DNA. Recorded for this sample are 95,000 to 150,000 distinct CDR3 sequences; approximately 10% of them occurred a single time. The ten largest clones add up to approximately 2.5% of the sample. This material consisted of whole blood, taken in connection with sensitization to the hapten diphenylcyclopropenone (DPC). The receptor source for this set is a woman between 45 and 60 years old with alopecia areata. Some clones in this sample may be carry-over from other donors' samples.

This clonotype has more than one count but fewer than ten. This sequence joins TRBV5-6 and TRBJ2-3; TRBD2 agrees at 10 bases. J lost 3 bases, V lost 2 bases, and 6 bases had no gene match. Germline V gene data show CDR1 as SGHDT and CDR2 as YYEEEE. This CDR3 region has 16 residues. The CDR3 sequence is CASSFQAGGPTDTQYF. The CDR3 coding sequence is TGTGCCAGCAGCTTCCAAGCGGGGGGGCCAACAGATACGCAGTATTTT. The full variable domain, its missing parts supplied by reference TRBV5-6 and TRBJ2-3, is DAGVTQSPTHLIKTRGQQVTLRCSPKSGHDTVSWYQQALGQGPQFIFQYYEEEERQRGNFPDRFSGHQFPNYSSELNVNALLLGDSALYLCASSFQAGGPTDTQYFGPGTRLTVL.

The V and J genes are TRBV20-1 and TRBJ2-7; 13 nucleotides align to TRBD2. CDR3 length equals 14 residues. Germline CDR1 and CDR2: DFQATT and SNEGSKA (reference sequence). Losses at the gene ends were 5 bases for V and 2 bases for J; bases not matched to a gene: 3. The CDR3 protein is CSALTSGRAYEQYF. The CDR3 DNA reads TGCAGTGCTTTAACTAGCGGGAGGGCCTACGAGCAGTACTTC.

This chain uses TRBV15 with TRBJ2-7; D ambiguous. V lost 3 bases to trimming and J lost 7 bases, with 13 bases between them. This CDR3 has 13 residues. Per the germline V gene, CDR1 is LNHNV and CDR2 is YYDKDF (reference sequence). Here the CDR3 reads CATSRESPREQYF. CDR3 DNA sequence: TGTGCCACCAGCAGGGAATCCCCGAGGGAGCAGTACTTC. The variable domain in full, with the rest retrieved from reference TRBV15 and TRBJ2-7, is DAMVIQNPRYQVTQFGKPVTLSCSQTLNHNVMYWYQQKSSQAPKLLFHYYDKDFNNEADTPDNFQSRRPNTSFCFLDIRSPGLGDTAMYLCATSRESPREQYFGPGTRLTVT.

This clonotype was seen more than once but under ten times. As DNA, the CDR3 is TGTGCCAGCAGTATGGACAGGGGGGAAGAGACCCAGTACTTC. Amino acids: CASSMDRGEETQYF. V and J are TRBV27 and TRBJ2-5; 10 bases are shared with TRBD1. This CDR3 has 14 amino acids. V lost 5 bases to trimming and J lost 3 bases; unmatched junction nucleotides: 3. The germline V gene encodes CDR1 MNHEY and CDR2 SMNVEV (reference sequence).

This clonotype was recorded many times. This chain uses TRBV20-1 with TRBJ1-3; unclear D gene. V lost 2 bases and J 0 bases, leaving 5 bases between the germline ends. Germline lookup yields CDR1 DFQATT and CDR2 SNEGSKA (reference sequence). The CDR3 is 13 residues long. The CDR3 sequence is CSARQNSGNTIYF. The DNA for the CDR3 is TGCAGTGCTAGACAGAACTCTGGAAACACCATATATTTT.

The chain couples TRBV2 to TRBJ1-1; a possible D gene is TRBD1 (5 bases). The CDR3 loop spans 12 amino acids. Trimming left V 10 bases short and J 1 base short, with 10 bases between. Germline V gene data show CDR1 as SNHLY and CDR2 as FYNNEI. The CDR3 DNA is TGTGCCACCGTCGACAGGAACACTGAAGCTTTCTTT. Protein product: CATVDRNTEAFF.

This clonotype showed up just a few times. The chain carries TRBV5-1 and TRBJ2-3; D is undetermined. The CDR3 contains 15 residues. Trimming stripped 3 bases from V and 6 bases from J, with 17 bases between. Germline CDR1 reads SGHRS; CDR2 reads YFSETQ. The CDR3 region is CASSSGLNYADTQYF. Here the CDR3 DNA reads TGCGCCAGCAGCTCCGGGCTGAATTATGCGGATACGCAGTATTTT.

This chain joins TRBV12-3 or TRBV12-4 and TRBJ2-3; a weak D match, TRBD2 (6 bases). V gave up 8 bases and J gave up 8 bases, with 11 bases separating them. This CDR3 comprises 11 residues. As DNA, the CDR3 is TGTGCCAGCCTGACTAGTGGTACGCAGTATTTT. The encoded protein is CASLTSGTQYF.

This clonotype was seen more than once but under ten times. The chain uses TRBV7-8 and TRBJ1-2; TRBD1 matches 9 bases. Germline values: CDR1 SGHVS, CDR2 FQNEAQ. The ends lost 4 bases at V and 4 bases at J; junction bases unmatched: 4. This CDR3 region has 14 residues. The CDR3 bases are TGTGCCAGCAGCTACAGGGGGCGAGGCTATGGCTACACCTTC. Encoded protein: CASSYRGRGYGYTF.

CDR3 region: CSGGTADGYTF. Written as DNA, the CDR3 is TGCAGCGGTGGGACTGCGGATGGCTACACCTTC. The J gene is TRBJ1-2, the V gene TRBV29-1; a possible D gene is TRBD1 (5 bases). The CDR3 contains 11 residues. V shed 7 bases and J shed 6 bases, with 12 bases lying between them. Germline CDR1 is SQVTM and CDR2 is ANQGSEA. Full variable domain (missing parts from reference TRBV29-1 and TRBJ1-2): SAVISQKPSRDICQRGTSLTIQCQVDSQVTMMFWYRQQPGQSLTLIATANQGSEATYESGFVIDKFPISRPNLTFSTLTVSNMSPEDSSIYLCSGGTADGYTFGSGTRLTVV.

The genes are TRBV20-1 and TRBJ1-5, with 8 bases matching TRBD1. The CDR3 is 16 amino acids. J lost 2 bases, V lost 0 bases, and 6 bases had no gene match. Looked up from germline, CDR1 is DFQATT and CDR2 is SNEGSKA (reference sequence). The DNA for the CDR3 is TGCAGTGCTAGAGATCGGGCAGGGGGCCGCAATCAGCCCCAGCATTTT. Translation: CSARDRAGGRNQPQHF.

The CDR3 bases are TGTGCCAGCAGCGTAGCTCTAGGCAGGAGCGGCTACACCTTC. Amino acids: CASSVALGRSGYTF. The chain has TRBV9 and TRBJ1-2; the D is unclear. The germline V and J ends were trimmed by 0 bases and 8 bases, with 14 bases remaining between them. In germline, CDR1 is SGDLS, CDR2 YYNGEE. The CDR3 loop spans 14 amino acids.

This clonotype was seen many times. The gene calls are TRBV30 and TRBJ1-2; no firm D call. From germline, CDR1 is GTSNPN and CDR2 SVGIG (reference sequence). V was pared by 2 bases and J by 2 bases, with 12 bases between. This CDR3 region has 14 residues. This CDR3 reads CAWSSRSSNYGYTF. CDR3 coding DNA: TGTGCCTGGAGTTCCAGGTCCTCCAACTATGGCTACACCTTC.

The chain joins TRBV20-1 to TRBJ2-5; D is perhaps TRBD1 or TRBD2 (5 bases each). The CDR3 length is 14 residues. Germline lookup yields CDR1 DFQATT and CDR2 SNEGSKA (reference sequence). V lost 5 bases to trimming and J lost 0 bases, with 13 bases between them. CDR3 nucleotides: TGCAGTGCTGATGGGGGACGGTACCAAGAGACCCAGTACTTC. Translation gives CSADGGRYQETQYF.

V usage is TRBV25-1 and J usage is TRBJ1-5; D is uncertain. This CDR3 comprises 16 residues. CDR1 and CDR2 (germline): MGHDK, SYGVNS. Trimming pared 2 bases from V and 0 bases from J, leaving 11 bases between. The CDR3 coding sequence is TGTGCCAGCAGTGAAGGTGGGGTTGGTAGCAATCAGCCCCAGCATTTT. Residues: CASSEGGVGSNQPQHF. Based on the CDR3 plus reference TRBV25-1 and TRBJ1-5, the full variable domain is EADIYQTPRYLVIGTGKKITLECSQTMGHDKMYWYQQDPGMELHLIHYSYGVNSTEKGDLSSESTVSRIRTEHFPLTLESARPSHTSQYLCASSEGGVGSNQPQHFGDGTRLSIL.

The chain couples TRBV6-2 or TRBV6-3 to TRBJ2-5, with TRBD1 matching 11 bases. J gave up 4 bases and V 3 bases, and 1 base lay outside the gene matches. In germline, CDR1 is MNHEY, CDR2 SVGEGT. The CDR3 length is 14 residues. In nucleotides, the CDR3 is TGTGCCAGCAGTTATGGGACAGGGGGAGAGACCCAGTACTTC. Translated: CASSYGTGGETQYF.

The rearrangement joins TRBV4-1 to TRBJ2-1; D assignment may be TRBD1 or TRBD2 (5 bases each). Germline V gene data show CDR1 as MGHRA and CDR2 as YSYEKL. CDR3 length: 18 residues. V dropped 4 bases and J dropped 0 bases, with 19 bases sitting between them. CDR3 in amino acids: CASSPDRGSDISYNEQFF. The CDR3 nucleotides are TGCGCCAGCAGCCCTGATCGGGGCAGTGATATCTCCTACAATGAGCAGTTCTTC.

This clonotype has only a few counts. The V gene is TRBV12-3 or TRBV12-4, the J gene TRBJ1-2; D unclear. Trimming cost V 2 bases and J 3 bases, with 10 bases left between them. This CDR3 region has 14 residues. The CDR3 DNA follows: TGTGCCAGCAGTTTATTGGGTATGGACTATGGCTACACCTTC. This translates into CASSLLGMDYGYTF.

This clonotype was counted a few times. The chain recombines TRBV7-2 with TRBJ2-5; the D gene is possibly TRBD2 (5 bases). The germline V gene has CDR1 SGHTA and CDR2 FQGNSA. Trimming stripped 5 bases from V and 1 base from J, with 11 bases between. The CDR3 is 14 amino acids. The CDR3 region has the DNA TGTGCCAGCAGCCGAGGACTTGCCCAAGAGACCCAGTACTTC. Translating it yields CASSRGLAQETQYF.

As concerns this clonotype: The junction departs from the called germline gene at one end, perhaps through a read error. This chain joins TRBV12-3 or TRBV12-4 and TRBJ2-1; TRBD2 aligns across 12 bases. The CDR3 loop spans 16 amino acids. The CDR3 loop is CASSLAGGPGYNEQFF. DNA for the CDR3: TGTGCCAGCAGTCTAGCGGGAGGGCCGGGTTACAATGAGCAGTTCTTC.

V and J are TRBV5-6 and TRBJ2-5; 10 bases map to TRBD1. Germline V lookup: CDR1 SGHDT, CDR2 YYEEEE. Trimming at V came to 4 bases and at J to 7 bases, leaving 7 bases not matched to a gene. This CDR3 is 14 amino acids long. The CDR3 DNA reads TGTGCCAGCAGCCCCGGGACAGGGGTGGCGACCCAGTACTTC. It translates to CASSPGTGVATQYF.

This clonotype was seen at least ten times. The chain links TRBV3-1 to TRBJ2-1; 7 bases are shared with TRBD1. This CDR3 is 15 amino acids long. The germline CDR1 and CDR2 sequences are LGHDT and YNNKEL (reference sequence). Germline trimming cut 4 bases from V and 0 bases from J; bases unmatched to any gene: 3. The DNA for the CDR3 is TGTGCCAGCAGCCGGGACAGTGGCTCCTACAATGAGCAGTTCTTC. Encoded protein: CASSRDSGSYNEQFF.

A few counts support this clonotype. The CDR3 coding sequence is TGCAGTGCTGGGGACTACAATGAGCAGTTCTTC. Translation: CSAGDYNEQFF. The chain couples TRBV20-1 to TRBJ2-1; D gene ambiguous. CDR1 is DFQATT and CDR2 is SNEGSKA in the germline V gene (reference sequence). This CDR3 contains 11 residues. The V and J ends lost 5 bases and 3 bases respectively, with 5 bases between them.

The chain combines TRBV27 with TRBJ1-5, with D perhaps matching TRBD1 (5 bases). V was shortened by 7 bases and J by 1 base, with 11 bases between the two germline ends. The germline CDR1 and CDR2 sequences are MNHEY and SMNVEV (reference sequence). The length of the CDR3 is 14 residues. The CDR3 loop is CASKDNGSNQPQHF. CDR3 bases: TGTGCCAGCAAGGACAATGGGAGCAATCAGCCCCAGCATTTT.

This clonotype occurred a few times. The chain links TRBV4-3 to TRBJ2-7; 11 bases agree with TRBD1. Germline CDR1 and CDR2: LGHNA and YSLEER. V gave up 5 bases and J gave up 7 bases; unmatched junction bases: 7. This CDR3 has 14 amino acids. CDR3 coding DNA: TGCGCCAGCAGCTTTGGACAGGGGGCGCGGGAGCAGTACTTC. Encoded protein: CASSFGQGAREQYF.